This TCR beta chain derives from a study of cytomegalovirus exposure and HLA in healthy donors. Overall study findings and caveats: A prior analysis recorded that most TCR beta V segments were productive about 90% or about 30% of the time. TCR beta V- and J-gene trimming was later associated with a missense DCLRE1C variant. In a later analysis, HLA-associated beta chains showed higher expansion and lower generation probabilities than comparable chains. A later examination showed that TCR association rates differed by HLA locus, with DRB1 most and HLA-C fewest.

V trimming: 5 bases; J trimming: 11 bases; junction bases outside the gene matches: 14. CDR3 size: 15 residues. The germline V gene encodes CDR1 MNHEY and CDR2 SVGAGI. Of note for this clone: Its target is unknown.

PCR used 60 Vbeta primers and 13 Jbeta primers. Using immunoSEQ multiplex PCR, the repertoire was profiled, and TCRdb retains in-frame clones only, with some absent. The table has 65,000 to 85,000 clones, around 10% seen once; the top ten hold 24%. This receptor was taken from a man between 60 and 70 years old in good health and CMV-seropositive. The V and J genes are TRBV6-5 and TRBJ2-5, with 10 bases identical to TRBD2. What was sequenced was PBMCs. For the CDR3, the DNA is TGTGCCAGCAGTCCTGGACTAGCGGTCGCGAGGGAGCAGTACTTC. It specifies CASSPGLAVAREQYF.